This TCR beta chain is drawn from a study of shared clonotypes between healthy human individuals. Healthy adults negative for HIV, lacking recent acute infections or vaccinations, served as donors. For this clone: This CDR3 is also generated by other DNA sequences in the sample.

V was cut by 0 bases and J by 1 base, with 8 bases left in between. CDR3 length equals 14 residues. Germline V gives CDR1 SGHRS, CDR2 YFSETQ. Assay used: immunoSEQ multiplex PCR; TCRdb lists only in-frame clones, some missing. Here the sample spans about 1.1 million clones, around 78% being singletons. Specimen: memory CD4+ T cells from PBMCs. Sample subset: CD45RA-negative fraction. The chain couples TRBV5-1 to TRBJ2-7; D perhaps matches TRBD1 (6 bases). The TCR was taken from a man younger than 35 in good health. Some clones in this sample may be carry-over from other donors' samples. The CDR3: CASSLGQVSYEQYF. The CDR3 DNA reads TGCGCCAGCAGCTTGGGACAGGTTTCCTACGAGCAGTACTTC.